This passage covers 10 T cell receptor beta chains from one sample sequenced in a study of blood T cell repertoires in COVID-19. The method was immunoSEQ multiplex PCR; TCRdb's version includes in-frame clones alone and lacks a portion of them. The sample records over 200,000 clones, about 85% being singletons. Material: PBMCs or T cells enriched from blood (not recorded which). The receptors stem from a middle-aged man who had recovered from COVID-19.

The gene calls are TRBV7-2 and TRBJ2-3; TRBD2 aligns across 11 bases. V lost 2 bases, J lost 6 bases, and 7 bases stayed unmatched. Germline V gives CDR1 SGHTA, CDR2 FQGNSA. This CDR3 spans 16 amino acids. The CDR3 here is CASSLSSGRAGDTQYF. Written as DNA, the CDR3 is TGTGCCAGCAGCTTAAGTAGCGGGAGGGCCGGTGATACGCAGTATTTT.

The V call is TRBV19, the J call TRBJ2-2, with 7 nucleotides matching TRBD1. CDR3 length equals 17 residues. J gave up 1 base and V 2 bases, and 7 bases lay outside the gene matches. In germline, CDR1 is LNHDA, CDR2 SQIVND (reference sequence). The CDR3 spells CASSIHRGQQNTGELFF. CDR3 sequence (DNA): TGTGCCAGTAGTATACATAGGGGACAGCAGAACACCGGGGAGCTGTTTTTT.

J is TRBJ2-7 and V is TRBV5-6; D may be TRBD2 (6 bases). CDR3 length: 14 residues. Germline CDR1 and CDR2: SGHDT and YYEEEE. V lost 6 bases and J lost 1, with 14 bases in between. CDR3 in amino acids: CASKSGFESYEQYF. The CDR3 nucleotides read TGTGCCAGCAAAAGCGGGTTCGAGTCCTACGAGCAGTACTTC.

The sample holds one count of this clone. The chain employs TRBV27 and TRBJ2-7; 7 bases line up with TRBD1. The trim removed 10 bases at V and 3 bases at J, leaving 12 bases unmatched. CDR1 MNHEY and CDR2 SMNVEV come from the germline V gene (reference sequence). CDR3 length: 14 amino acids. This CDR3 reads CATKAPGQNYEQYF. CDR3 nucleotide sequence: TGTGCCACCAAGGCCCCGGGACAGAACTACGAGCAGTACTTC.

This clone has just one count. V is TRBV30 and J is TRBJ2-7; 7 nucleotides align to TRBD1. The CDR3 extends over 14 amino acids. Germline assignment: CDR1 GTSNPN and CDR2 SVGIG (reference sequence). The junction had 11 bases not matched to a gene; V was cut back by 6 bases and J by 3 bases. CDR3 sequence reads: CACTTGDSVYEQYF. CDR3 in DNA: TGTGCCTGTACGACCGGGGACAGTGTCTACGAGCAGTACTTC.

CDR3 coding DNA: TGTGCCAGCAGCCCCTCCCATGAGCAGTTCTTC. Protein product: CASSPSHEQFF. The chain links TRBV6-2 or TRBV6-3 to TRBJ2-1; D gene unclear. The CDR3 contains 11 residues. The germline V gene encodes CDR1 MNHEY and CDR2 SVGEGT. Trimming took off 6 bases at V and 8 bases at J, with 8 bases between the two ends.

This sequence joins TRBV30 and TRBJ1-3; D uncertain. CDR1 and CDR2 from the germline V gene are GTSNPN and SVGIG (reference sequence). The ends were cut back, 7 bases at V and 4 bases at J, with 17 bases in the middle. This CDR3 comprises 14 residues. Here the CDR3 reads CAYSAGMWGNTIYF. CDR3 nucleotide sequence: TGTGCCTACTCGGCGGGGATGTGGGGAAACACCATATATTTT. The variable domain in full, completed from reference TRBV30 and TRBJ1-3, reads SQTIHQWPATLVQPVGSPLSLECTVEGTSNPNLYWYRQAAGRGLQLLFYSVGIGQISSEVPQNLSASRPQDRQFILSSKKLLLSDSGFYLCAYSAGMWGNTIYFGEGSWLTVV.

This chain uses TRBV5-1 with TRBJ2-7; 8 nucleotides match TRBD1. Germline V gives CDR1 SGHRS, CDR2 YFSETQ. With V trimmed by 2 bases and J by 5 bases, 9 bases remained unmatched. The CDR3 contains 15 residues. The CDR3 DNA is TGCGCCAGCAGCTTTTTGGGGACAGGCATGGACGAGCAGTACTTC. Amino acids: CASSFLGTGMDEQYF.

CDR3 region: CSALGLSEQYF. In DNA form, the CDR3 reads TGCAGTGCCCTGGGACTGTCCGAGCAGTACTTC. The chain couples TRBV20-1 to TRBJ2-7, with a possible D match to TRBD2 (6 bases). Germline-derived CDR1 and CDR2 are DFQATT and SNEGSKA (reference sequence). The CDR3 has 11 amino acids. Trimming pared 6 bases from V and 6 bases from J, leaving 12 bases between.

The CDR3 sequence is CASSSGLAGGPATDTQYF. CDR3 DNA: TGTGCCAGCAGCTCCGGACTAGCGGGAGGGCCGGCCACAGATACGCAGTATTTT. This chain uses TRBV7-2 with TRBJ2-3; TRBD2 aligns across 15 bases. Germline V CDR1 and CDR2: SGHTA, FQGNSA. Trimming took 4 bases from V and 2 from J; bases not matched to a gene: 7. The CDR3 length is 18 residues.